The T cell receptor (beta chain) under discussion was sequenced for a study of cytomegalovirus exposure and HLA in healthy donors. Study results and caveats: A later analysis linked a missense DCLRE1C variant to TCR beta V- and J-gene trimming. Several V segments, TRBV6-2 and TRBV6-3 among them, could not be told apart and were dropped.

Only a few counts were recorded for this clone. Antigen specificity is unknown. PCR amplification relied on 60 Vbeta primers (plus 13 Jbeta primers). Profiling relied on immunoSEQ multiplex PCR, and the TCRdb table lists in-frame clones only, not all of them. The table records roughly 130,000 clones, more than 80% of them present only once. The CDR3 contains 14 residues. V was pared by 3 bases and J by 2 bases, with 12 bases between. CDR1 and CDR2 from the germline V gene are SGHKS and YYEKEE (reference sequence). The V gene is TRBV5-5, the J gene TRBJ2-7; possible D gene TRBD1, 6 bases. Sequencing was carried out using PBMCs. The origin of this receptor is a woman in her 40s in good health and CMV-seropositive. CDR3 loop: CASSSYRAPYEQYF. The CDR3 DNA reads TGTGCCAGCAGCTCTTACAGGGCCCCCTACGAGCAGTACTTC.